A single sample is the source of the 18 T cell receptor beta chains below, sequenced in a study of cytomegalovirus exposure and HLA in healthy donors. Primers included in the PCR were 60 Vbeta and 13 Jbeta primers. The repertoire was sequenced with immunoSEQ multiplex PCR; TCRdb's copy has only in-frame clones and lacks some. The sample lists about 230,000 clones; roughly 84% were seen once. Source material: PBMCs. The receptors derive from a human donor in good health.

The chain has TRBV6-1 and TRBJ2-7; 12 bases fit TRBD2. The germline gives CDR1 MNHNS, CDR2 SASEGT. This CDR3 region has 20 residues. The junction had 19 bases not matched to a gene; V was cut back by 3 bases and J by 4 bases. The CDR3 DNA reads TGTGCCAGCAGTGACCCCGGGGGCCTTGCTAGCGGGAGGGCCCGGTACGAGCAGTACTTC. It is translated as CASSDPGGLASGRARYEQYF.

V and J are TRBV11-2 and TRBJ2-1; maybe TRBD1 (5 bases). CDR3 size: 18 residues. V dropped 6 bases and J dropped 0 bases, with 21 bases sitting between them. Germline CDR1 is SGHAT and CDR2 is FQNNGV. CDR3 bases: TGTGCCAGCAGAGCCGGGTACGACAGATTAAACTCCTACAATGAGCAGTTCTTC. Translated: CASRAGYDRLNSYNEQFF.

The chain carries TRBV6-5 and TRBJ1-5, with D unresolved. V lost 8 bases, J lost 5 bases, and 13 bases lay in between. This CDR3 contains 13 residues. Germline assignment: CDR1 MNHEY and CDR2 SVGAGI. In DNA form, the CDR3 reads TGTGCCAGCCGTCAGGATTTTTATCAGCCCCAGCATTTT. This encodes CASRQDFYQPQHF.

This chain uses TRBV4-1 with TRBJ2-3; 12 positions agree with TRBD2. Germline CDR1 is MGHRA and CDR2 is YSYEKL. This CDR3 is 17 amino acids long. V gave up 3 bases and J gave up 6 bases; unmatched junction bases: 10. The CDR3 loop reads CASSHQRTSGKEDTQYF. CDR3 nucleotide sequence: TGCGCCAGCAGCCATCAACGGACTAGCGGGAAGGAGGATACGCAGTATTTT.

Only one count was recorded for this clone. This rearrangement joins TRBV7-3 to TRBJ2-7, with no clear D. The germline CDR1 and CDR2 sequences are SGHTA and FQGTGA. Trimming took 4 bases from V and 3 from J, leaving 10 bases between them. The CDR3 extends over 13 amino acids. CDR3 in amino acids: CASSSRNNYEQYF. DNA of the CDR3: TGTGCCAGCAGCTCCAGGAATAACTACGAGCAGTACTTC.

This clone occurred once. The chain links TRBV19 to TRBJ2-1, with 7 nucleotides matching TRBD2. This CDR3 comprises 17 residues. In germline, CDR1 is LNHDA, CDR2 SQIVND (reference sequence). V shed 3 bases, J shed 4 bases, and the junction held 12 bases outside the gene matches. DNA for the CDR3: TGTGCCAGTAGTATCGGGGGGAGTTACGTGGGTTACAATGAGCAGTTCTTC. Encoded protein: CASSIGGSYVGYNEQFF.

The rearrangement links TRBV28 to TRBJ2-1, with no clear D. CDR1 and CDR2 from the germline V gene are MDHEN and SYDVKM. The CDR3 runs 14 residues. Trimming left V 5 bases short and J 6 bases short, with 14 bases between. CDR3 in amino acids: CASSPFVQFNEQFF. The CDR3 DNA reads TGTGCCAGCAGTCCCTTTGTGCAGTTCAATGAGCAGTTCTTC. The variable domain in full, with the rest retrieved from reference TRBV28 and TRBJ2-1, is DVKVTQSSRYLVKRTGEKVFLECVQDMDHENMFWYRQDPGLGLRLIYFSYDVKMKEKGDIPEGYSVSREKKERFSLILESASTNQTSMYLCASSPFVQFNEQFFGPGTRLTVL.

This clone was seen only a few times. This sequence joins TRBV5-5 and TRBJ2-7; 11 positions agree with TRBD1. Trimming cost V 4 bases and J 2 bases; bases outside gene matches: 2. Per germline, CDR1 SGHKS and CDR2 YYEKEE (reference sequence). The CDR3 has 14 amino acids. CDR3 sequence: CASSPGQGAYEQYF. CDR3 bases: TGTGCCAGCAGCCCGGGACAGGGGGCCTACGAGCAGTACTTC. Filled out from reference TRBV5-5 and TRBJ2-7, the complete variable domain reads DAGVTQSPTHLIKTRGQQVTLRCSPISGHKSVSWYQQVLGQGPQFIFQYYEKEERGRGNFPDRFSARQFPNYSSELNVNALLLGDSALYLCASSPGQGAYEQYFGPGTRLTVT.

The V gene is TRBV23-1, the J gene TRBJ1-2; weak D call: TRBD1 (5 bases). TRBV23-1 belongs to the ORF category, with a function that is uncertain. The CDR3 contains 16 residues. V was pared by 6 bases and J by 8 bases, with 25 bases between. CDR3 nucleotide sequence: TGCGCCAGCAGACGACAGAGCGGGGTGCGGGAGGAAGGCTACACCTTC. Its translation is CASRRQSGVREEGYTF.

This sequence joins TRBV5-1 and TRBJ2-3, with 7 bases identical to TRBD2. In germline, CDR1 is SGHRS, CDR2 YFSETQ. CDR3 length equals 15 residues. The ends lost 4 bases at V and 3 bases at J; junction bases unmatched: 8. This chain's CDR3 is CASSPRAGATDTQYF. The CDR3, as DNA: TGCGCCAGCAGCCCGCGGGCGGGAGCGACAGATACGCAGTATTTT.

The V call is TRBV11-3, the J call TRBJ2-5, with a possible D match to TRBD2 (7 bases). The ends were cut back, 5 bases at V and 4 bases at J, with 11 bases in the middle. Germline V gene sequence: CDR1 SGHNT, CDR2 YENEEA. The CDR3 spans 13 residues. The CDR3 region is CASSARGGETQYF. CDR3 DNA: TGTGCCAGCAGCGCGAGGGGGGGAGAGACCCAGTACTTC.

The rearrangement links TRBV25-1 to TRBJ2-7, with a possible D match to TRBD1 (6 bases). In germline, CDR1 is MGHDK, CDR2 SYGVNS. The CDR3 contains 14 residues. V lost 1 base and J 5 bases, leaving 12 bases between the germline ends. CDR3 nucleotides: TGTGCCAGCAGTGAATCAGGGACAATCCACGAGCAGTACTTC. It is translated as CASSESGTIHEQYF.

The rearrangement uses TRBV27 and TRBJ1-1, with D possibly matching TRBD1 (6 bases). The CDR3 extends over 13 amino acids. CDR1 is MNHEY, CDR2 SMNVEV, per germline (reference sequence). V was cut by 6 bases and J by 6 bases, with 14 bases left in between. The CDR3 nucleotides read TGTGCCAGCAGGGTCGGGGGGGCCCCTGAAGCTTTCTTT. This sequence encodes CASRVGGAPEAFF.

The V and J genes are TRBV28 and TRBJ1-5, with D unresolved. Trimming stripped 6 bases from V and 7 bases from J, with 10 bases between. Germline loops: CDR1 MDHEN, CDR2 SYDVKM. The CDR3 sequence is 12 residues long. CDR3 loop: CASSPKSQPQHF. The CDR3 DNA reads TGTGCCAGCAGCCCTAAGTCCCAGCCCCAGCATTTT.

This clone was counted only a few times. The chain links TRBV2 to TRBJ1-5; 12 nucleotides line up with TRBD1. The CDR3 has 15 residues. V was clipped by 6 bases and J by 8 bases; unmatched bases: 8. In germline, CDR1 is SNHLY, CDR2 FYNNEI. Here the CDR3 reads CASSPGQGAREPQHF. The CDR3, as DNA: TGTGCCAGCAGCCCGGGACAGGGGGCGCGGGAGCCCCAGCATTTT.

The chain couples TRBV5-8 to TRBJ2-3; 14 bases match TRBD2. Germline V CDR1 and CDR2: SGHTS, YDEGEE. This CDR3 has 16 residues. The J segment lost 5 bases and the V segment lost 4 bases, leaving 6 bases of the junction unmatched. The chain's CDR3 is CASSPGTSGRIDTQYF. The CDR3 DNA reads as TGTGCCAGCAGCCCGGGGACTAGCGGGAGAATAGATACGCAGTATTTT.

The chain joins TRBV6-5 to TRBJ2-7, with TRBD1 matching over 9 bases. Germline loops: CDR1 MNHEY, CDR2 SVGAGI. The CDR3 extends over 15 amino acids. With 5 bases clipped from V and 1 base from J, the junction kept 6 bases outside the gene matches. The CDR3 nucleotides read TGTGCCAGCAGTCAAACAGGGGGCGCTTCCTACGAGCAGTACTTC. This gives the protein CASSQTGGASYEQYF.

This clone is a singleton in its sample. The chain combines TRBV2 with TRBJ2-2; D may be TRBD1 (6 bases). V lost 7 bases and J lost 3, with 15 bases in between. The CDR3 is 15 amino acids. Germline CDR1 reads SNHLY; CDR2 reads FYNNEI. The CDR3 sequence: CASTLNGQYTGELFF. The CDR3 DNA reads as TGTGCCAGCACCCTTAATGGACAGTACACCGGGGAGCTGTTTTTT.